These 30 T cell receptor beta chains originate from one sample sequenced in a study of monozygotic twins with inflammatory bowel disease. TCRdb reprocessed the 5' RACE reads and reports one entry per CDR3 protein, with no DNA. The table lists about 330,000 distinct CDR3 sequences. The sample taken for sequencing was blood. The receptors were gathered from a human donor with ulcerative colitis or Crohn's disease, or a healthy co-twin of an affected twin (not recorded which).

The rearrangement uses TRBV11-2 and TRBJ2-3; TCRdb picks TRBD2, but there is no DNA to check that call. Germline V CDR1 and CDR2: SGHAT, FQNNGV. The CDR3 has 16 residues. Here the CDR3 reads CASNLRGTAGTDTQYF.

V is TRBV4-1 and J is TRBJ1-4. Germline assignment: CDR1 MGHRA and CDR2 YSYEKL. The CDR3 sequence is 16 residues long. CDR3 amino acids: CASSQEMGATNEKLFF.

The CDR3 here is CSGDAQDRPQYF. The chain is built from TRBV20-1 and TRBJ2-5. The CDR3 runs to 12 residues. CDR1 is DFQATT and CDR2 is SNEGSKA in the germline V gene (reference sequence).

This chain links TRBV6-2 or TRBV6-3 with TRBJ1-3; TCRdb proposes TRBD1, but this gene call is untestable without DNA. The V gene's germline CDR1 is MNHEY and CDR2 SVGEGT. The length of the CDR3 is 15 residues. The CDR3 protein is CASRMDTRSGNTIYF.

The chain recombines TRBV20-1 with TRBJ2-2. CDR3 length: 13 residues. Germline assignment: CDR1 DFQATT and CDR2 SNEGSKA (reference sequence). The CDR3 sequence: CSARLGFDGELFF.

The chain couples TRBV19 to TRBJ2-1; TCRdb designates TRBD1, a call that cannot be tested without DNA. Germline loops: CDR1 LNHDA, CDR2 SQIVND (reference sequence). The CDR3 spans 16 residues. CDR3 sequence reads: CASSDERAGHRNEQFF.

This rearrangement joins TRBV27 to TRBJ1-2; the D call of TRBD1 rests on TCRdb alone, since no DNA is present to check it. The germline CDR1 and CDR2 sequences are MNHEY and SMNVEV (reference sequence). The CDR3 totals 13 residues. The CDR3 region is CASSLLGQGGYTF.

V and J are TRBV20-1 and TRBJ2-1; the D call from TCRdb, TRBD1, cannot be confirmed without DNA. Germline V gene sequence: CDR1 DFQATT, CDR2 SNEGSKA (reference sequence). This CDR3 is built from 14 residues. The CDR3 loop reads CSAIPGQGDNEQFF.

The chain links TRBV15 to TRBJ2-2. CDR3 size: 14 residues. Germline lookup yields CDR1 LNHNV and CDR2 YYDKDF (reference sequence). CDR3: CATSRDLAAGELFF.

This chain uses TRBV7-9 with TRBJ2-7; absent DNA, TCRdb's TRBD2 call cannot be checked. Germline-derived CDR1 and CDR2 are SEHNR and FQNEAQ (reference sequence). There are 16 residues in the CDR3. The CDR3 loop is CASSSVATSGVAEQYF.

The chain uses TRBV6-5 and TRBJ2-1. In germline, CDR1 is MNHEY, CDR2 SVGAGI. The CDR3 has 18 amino acids. The CDR3 protein is CASSYRTGERRMDNEQFF.

V and J are TRBV12-3 or TRBV12-4 and TRBJ2-7; TCRdb's assignment of TRBD1 cannot be checked, as there is no DNA. The CDR3 is made up of 15 amino acids. This CDR3 is CASSTSGQGWYEQYF.

This chain connects TRBV3-1 to TRBJ2-5; lacking DNA, the TRBD2 call made by TCRdb goes unchecked. The CDR3 contains 18 residues. Germline CDR1 LGHDT, CDR2 YNNKEL (reference sequence). The CDR3 sequence: CASSQDGLTSGRGETQYF.

V is TRBV20-1 and J is TRBJ1-2. Germline CDR1 DFQATT, CDR2 SNEGSKA (reference sequence). The CDR3 runs 16 residues. The CDR3 sequence is CSAVGTTPIANYGYTF.

The chain has TRBV20-1 and TRBJ1-1. Germline V gene lookup returns CDR1 DFQATT and CDR2 SNEGSKA (reference sequence). This CDR3 is 14 amino acids long. The chain's CDR3 is CSARDAQQNTEAFF.

The chain joins TRBV20-1 to TRBJ2-7; the D call from TCRdb, TRBD2, cannot be confirmed without DNA. The CDR3 runs 17 residues. Germline CDR1 reads DFQATT; CDR2 reads SNEGSKA (reference sequence). CDR3 protein: CSASGEREFYPAYEQYF.

The chain recombines TRBV7-9 with TRBJ2-7; TCRdb calls TRBD2, which cannot be checked without DNA. Germline CDR1 is SEHNR and CDR2 is FQNEAQ (reference sequence). The CDR3 runs to 16 residues. CDR3: CASSPGLAGATYEQYF.

This chain links TRBV19 with TRBJ2-7. CDR1 LNHDA and CDR2 SQIVND come from the germline V gene (reference sequence). CDR3 length equals 13 residues. Here the CDR3 reads CASSIKLAYEQYF.

The CDR3 here is CASRTSGGSYEQYF. The V and J genes are TRBV27 and TRBJ2-7; TCRdb picks TRBD2, but there is no DNA to check that call. The V gene's germline CDR1 is MNHEY and CDR2 SMNVEV (reference sequence). The CDR3 is 14 amino acids.

V is TRBV2 and J is TRBJ1-1; TCRdb's D gene call, TRBD1, goes unchecked for lack of DNA. Per the germline V gene, CDR1 is SNHLY and CDR2 is FYNNEI. CDR3 length equals 11 residues. CDR3 in amino acids: CASSPPGPAFF.

The chain uses TRBV7-2 and TRBJ2-2. The CDR3 runs 15 residues. Germline lookup yields CDR1 SGHTA and CDR2 FQGNSA. This CDR3 is CASSLSSRNTGELFF.

The chain combines TRBV29-1 with TRBJ1-2; there is no DNA to check the TCRdb D call of TRBD1. Germline CDR1 reads SQVTM; CDR2 reads ANQGSEA. The CDR3 covers 12 residues. The CDR3 reads CSVDRVGYGYTF. The full variable domain, in which reference TRBV29-1 and TRBJ1-2 provide the parts outside the CDR3, is SAVISQKPSRDICQRGTSLTIQCQVDSQVTMMFWYRQQPGQSLTLIATANQGSEATYESGFVIDKFPISRPNLTFSTLTVSNMSPEDSSIYLCSVDRVGYGYTFGSGTRLTVV.

The rearrangement links TRBV7-8 to TRBJ2-7. The CDR3 has 13 residues. Germline values: CDR1 SGHVS, CDR2 FQNEAQ. The CDR3 sequence is CTSSLGDYYEQYF.

The chain has TRBV24-1 and TRBJ1-4; the TCRdb call, TRBD1, lacks DNA for checking. There are 14 residues in the CDR3. Germline V lookup: CDR1 KGHDR, CDR2 SFDVKD. CDR3 amino acids: CATFKGARDEKLFF.

CDR3: CASSSTGLLTDTQYF. This chain uses TRBV6-2 or TRBV6-3 with TRBJ2-3; as DNA is missing, the TRBD1 call by TCRdb cannot be tested. The germline V gene encodes CDR1 MNHEY and CDR2 SVGEGT. This CDR3 contains 15 residues.

This rearrangement joins TRBV5-1 to TRBJ2-6; the TCRdb call, TRBD1, lacks DNA for checking. Germline V CDR1 and CDR2: SGHRS, YFSETQ. The length of the CDR3 is 17 residues. Here the CDR3 reads CASSQDRANSGANVLTF.

V and J are TRBV4-1 and TRBJ2-2. The CDR3 consists of 12 residues. The germline CDR1 and CDR2 sequences are MGHRA and YSYEKL. The CDR3: CASSQNPGELFF.

This rearrangement joins TRBV7-2 to TRBJ2-1; TCRdb's assignment of TRBD1 cannot be checked, as there is no DNA. Per germline, CDR1 SGHTA and CDR2 FQGNSA. The CDR3 is 16 amino acids. CDR3 loop: CASSYAGTGTYNEQFF. Supplemented by reference TRBV7-2 and TRBJ2-1, the full variable domain reads GAGVSQSPSNKVTEKGKDVELRCDPISGHTALYWYRQSLGQGLEFLIYFQGNSAPDKSGLPSDRFSAERTGGSVSTLTIQRTQQEDSAVYLCASSYAGTGTYNEQFFGPGTRLTVL.

The gene calls are TRBV19 and TRBJ2-5; TCRdb lists TRBD1, though no DNA is available to test this call. The germline CDR1 and CDR2 sequences are LNHDA and SQIVND (reference sequence). CDR3 length: 15 residues. CDR3 loop: CASSIDLTGTETQYF.

The V gene is TRBV20-1, the J gene TRBJ2-7; as DNA is missing, the TRBD2 call by TCRdb cannot be tested. The CDR3 consists of 12 residues. The V gene's germline CDR1 is DFQATT and CDR2 SNEGSKA (reference sequence). The CDR3 here is CSASGGDREQYF.